This T cell receptor beta chain emerged from a study of shared clonotypes between healthy human individuals. Regarding the study as a whole: The researchers took only blood, and tissue repertoires probably look different.

The V gene end was trimmed by 1 base and the J gene end by 10 bases; junction bases not matched to a gene: 12. There are 16 residues in the CDR3. CDR1 is LGHNA, CDR2 YNFKEQ, per germline. Clones were sequenced by immunoSEQ multiplex PCR, and TCRdb holds only the in-frame ones, with some missing. The profile shows under 600,000 clones, roughly four fifths of them singletons. Comments on this clone: Its antigen is not identified.

The clonotype comes from a woman aged 40 to 49 in good health. Some clones in this sample may be carry-over from other donors' samples. Sequences were obtained from PBMCs. J is TRBJ2-1 and V is TRBV4-2; TRBD2 matches at 8 bases. CDR3 sequence: CASSQGALAASGEQFF. The CDR3 DNA reads as TGTGCCAGCAGCCAAGGTGCACTAGCGGCTTCGGGCGAGCAGTTCTTC.